The rows below give T cell receptor beta chains drawn from one sample of a study of blood T cell repertoires in COVID-19. Sequenced by immunoSEQ multiplex PCR; TCRdb stores in-frame clones only, minus some. The data show approximately 280,000 clones, roughly 89% seen once. Sequenced material: peripheral blood. The receptor source for this set is a man aged 45-65 years with acute or convalescent COVID-19. Each CDR3 is given with its conserved first and last residue. D genes are given only for firm matches. The size entry is marked missing in some rows and otherwise reads once, few, many or a size class.

>TRBJ2-3|NA|TRBV2|NA
TGTGCCAGCAGTGACGAGTATACGCAGTATTTT
CASSDEYTQYF
>TRBJ1-4|TRBD1|TRBV6-5|NA
TGTGCCAGCAGTAGGACAGGGGGTGGTGAAAAACTGTTTTTT
CASSRTGGGEKLFF
>TRBJ1-4|NA|TRBV5-1|NA
TGCGCCAGCAGAGAGGCACCCAATGAAAAACTGTTTTTT
CASREAPNEKLFF
>TRBJ1-1|TRBD1|TRBV19|NA
TGTGCCAGTAGGGCTCAGGGGGCCCCCGCGGGAACTGAAGCTTTCTTT
CASRAQGAPAGTEAFF
>TRBJ1-5|NA|TRBV2|NA
TGTGCCAGCAGCGGACAGCTCAATCAGCCCCAGCATTTT
CASSGQLNQPQHF
>TRBJ1-1|NA|TRBV29-1|NA
TGCAGCGGGTCAGGGGTGGACACTGAAGCTTTCTTT
CSGSGVDTEAFF
>TRBJ1-1|NA|TRBV6-5|NA
TGTGCCAGCAGTAACCGACGGGGTTCTGAAGCTTTCTTT
CASSNRRGSEAFF
>TRBJ2-5|NA|TRBV12-3/TRBV12-4|NA
TGTGCCAGCAGTTTAAACTACCAAGAGACCCAGTACTTC
CASSLNYQETQYF
>TRBJ2-1|NA|TRBV6-5|NA
TGTGCCAGCTCCAGGGGGGACTCACAGTTCTTC
CASSRGDSQFF
>TRBJ1-2|TRBD1|TRBV4-2|NA
TGTGCCAGCAGCCAGGCGGACAGGGGACTTGGCTACACCTTC
CASSQADRGLGYTF
>TRBJ2-7|NA|TRBV21-1|NA
TGTGCCAGCAGCAAAGGATGGACAGGGGGCTTGCAGCAGTACTTC
CASSKGWTGGLQQYF
>TRBJ2-5|TRBD2|TRBV29-1|NA
TGCAGCGTTGGTGATTGGGCGGGGGGCCAAGAGACCCAGTACTTC
CSVGDWAGGQETQYF
>TRBJ2-7|TRBD1|TRBV4-1|NA
TGCGCCAGCAGCCCGACAGGGCTGGGAACCTACGAGCAGTACTTC
CASSPTGLGTYEQYF
>TRBJ1-1|NA|TRBV13|NA
TGTGCCAGCAAACTTTCAAACACTGAAGCTTTCTTT
CASKLSNTEAFF
>TRBJ2-1|TRBD1|TRBV2|NA
TGTGCCAGCAGCGCGGACAGGGTGAGCGGGAATGAGCAGTTCTTC
CASSADRVSGNEQFF
>TRBJ1-2|NA|TRBV10-3|NA
TGTGCCATCAGTGTCCCAGGGAAGGGCTACACCTTC
CAISVPGKGYTF
>TRBJ1-5|TRBD1|TRBV2|NA
TGTGCCAGCAGTCCCGACAGGGATCAGCCCCAGCATTTT
CASSPDRDQPQHF
>TRBJ1-1|NA|TRBV9|few
TGTGCCAGCAGCGCCGCTCCGGGATCCAAAGAGGCTTTCTTT
CASSAAPGSKEAFF
>TRBJ2-5|NA|TRBV27|NA
TGTGCCAGCAGTCAGGCGCGAAGGGAGACCCAGTACTTC
CASSQARRETQYF
>TRBJ2-3|TRBD2|TRBV15|NA
TGTGCCACCAGCAGAGGCCAGCGGGGGGTTTCTTTCTCAGATACGCAGTATTTT
CATSRGQRGVSFSDTQYF
>TRBJ2-1|TRBD2|TRBV5-1|NA
TGCGCCAGCACCTTAAGCGGGGATGATTACAATGAGCAGTTCTTC
CASTLSGDDYNEQFF
>TRBJ1-6|NA|TRBV19|NA
TGTGCCAGTAGTGGAAGGGAGAATTTACCCCTCCACTTT
CASSGRENLPLHF
>TRBJ2-5|TRBD2|TRBV27|NA
TGTGCCAGCCGAGGACTAGCCTCATGGGAGACCCAGTACTTC
CASRGLASWETQYF
>TRBJ2-7|TRBD1|TRBV29-1|NA
TGCAGCGTTTCTAACAGGGGGCTTATGGAGCAGTACTTC
CSVSNRGLMEQYF
>TRBJ2-5|TRBD1|TRBV12-5|NA
TGTGCTAGTGGTACGGGGACAGCCCAAGAGACCCAGTACTTC
CASGTGTAQETQYF
>TRBJ2-2|NA|TRBV9|NA
TGTGCCAGCAGCCCCCCAGGGGTGAATACTTTGTCCGGGGAGCTGTTTTTT
CASSPPGVNTLSGELFF
>TRBJ1-1|NA|TRBV10-3|NA
TGTGCCATCACTCTCAAGCCCAGGGACACTGAAGCTTTCTTT
CAITLKPRDTEAFF
>TRBJ2-3|TRBD1|TRBV12-3/TRBV12-4|NA
TGTGCCAGCAGGACAGGGTCACCGCAGTATTTT
CASRTGSPQYF
>TRBJ2-3|TRBD2|TRBV7-9|NA
TGTGCCAGCAGGCGGGGGGCGGACACAGATACGCAGTATTTT
CASRRGADTDTQYF
>TRBJ1-6|NA|TRBV6-5|NA
TGTGCCAGCAGTTACTCGAGTAACAGAGCAAATTCACCCCTCCACTTT
CASSYSSNRANSPLHF
>TRBJ1-4|NA|TRBV25-1|once
TGTGCCAGCAGTGAACCCGGACTGTTTAATGAAAAACTGTTTTTT
CASSEPGLFNEKLFF
>TRBJ1-6|TRBD1|TRBV9|NA
TGTGCCAGCAGCGCGGATCCGGGACAGCTTAATTCACCCCTCCACTTT
CASSADPGQLNSPLHF
>TRBJ2-2|TRBD2|TRBV19|NA
TGTGCCAGTAGTACCCTAGCGGGGGTAGGGACCGGGGAGCTGTTTTTT
CASSTLAGVGTGELFF
>TRBJ1-2|NA|TRBV5-5|few
TGTGCCAGCAGCTTGGGCCAGGGGATCTATGGCTACACCTTC
CASSLGQGIYGYTF
>TRBJ1-5|NA|TRBV9|NA
TGTGCCAGCAGCGTGGGGGGAGGCAATCAGCCCCAGCATTTT
CASSVGGGNQPQHF
>TRBJ1-4|TRBD1|TRBV7-9|once
TGTGCCAGCAGCTTAAAGGGCACAGGGGGCGCCGCAACTAATGAAAAACTGTTTTTT
CASSLKGTGGAATNEKLFF
>TRBJ2-7|TRBD1|TRBV27|NA
TGTGCCAGCAGTCCTTCGACAGGGGGAATCTCCTACGAGCAGTACTTC
CASSPSTGGISYEQYF
>TRBJ2-5|TRBD2|TRBV7-2|NA
TGTGCCAGCAGCTTAGGATTTGCCGGGGGGGCGCAAGAGACCCAGTACTTC
CASSLGFAGGAQETQYF
>TRBJ1-5|NA|TRBV10-2|NA
TGCGCCAGCAGTGACCCAGGGTTCGGGAATCAGCCCCAGCATTTT
CASSDPGFGNQPQHF
>TRBJ1-1|NA|TRBV24-1|NA
TGTGCCACCAGTGATCCCAGAGGACGGGATCATAACACTGAAGCTTTCTTT
CATSDPRGRDHNTEAFF
>TRBJ2-7|NA|TRBV29-1|once
TGCAGCGCCGCGGGAAACTCCTACGAGCAGTACTTC
CSAAGNSYEQYF
>TRBJ2-2|NA|TRBV6-5|NA
TGTGCCAGCAGTTACTCGTCATCGGTCACCGGTTGGGAGCTGTTTTTT
CASSYSSSVTGWELFF
>TRBJ1-1|NA|TRBV10-3|once
TGTGCCATCAGTGACTCACAGGGTAGTACTGAAGCTTTCTTT
CAISDSQGSTEAFF
>TRBJ1-1|NA|TRBV20-1|NA
TGCAGTGCTAGTTCCGTGGAGTCCGTGAACACTGAAGCTTTCTTT
CSASSVESVNTEAFF
>TRBJ1-5|NA|TRBV9|once
TGTGCCAGCAGCGTAGGAGGAGGGTCTGAGCCCCAGCATTTT
CASSVGGGSEPQHF
>TRBJ1-2|TRBD1|TRBV5-1|NA
TGCGCCAGCAGGGTGGTAACGGGACAGGGGGCCGGTGGCTACACCTTC
CASRVVTGQGAGGYTF
>TRBJ2-3|NA|TRBV2|NA
TGTGCCAGCAGCCTCCGGGAGATAAGCACAGATACGCAGTATTTT
CASSLREISTDTQYF
>TRBJ2-3|NA|TRBV5-1|NA
TGCGCCAGCAGCTCTCACAGGCAGGGCACAGATACGCAGTATTTT
CASSSHRQGTDTQYF
>TRBJ2-1|TRBD2|TRBV7-3|NA
TGTGCCAGCAGCTTGGCCCCTCGAGCGGGGGGGCTAGGTGAGCAGTTCTTC
CASSLAPRAGGLGEQFF
>TRBJ2-3|TRBD2|TRBV27|NA
TGTGCCAGCAGTCGGAAAGCGGGGGGGAGCACAGATACGCAGTATTTT
CASSRKAGGSTDTQYF
>TRBJ1-5|TRBD1|TRBV7-2|NA
TGTGCCAGCAGCTCCACAGGGGGCCAGCCCCAGCATTTT
CASSSTGGQPQHF
>TRBJ1-2|NA|TRBV5-4|NA
TGTGCCAGCAGCCCTGGGGCCGTTCCTCCCGAGGCTGGTGGCTACACCTTC
CASSPGAVPPEAGGYTF
>TRBJ1-2|NA|TRBV30|NA
TGTGCCTGGAGTGTACACGGGAACTATGGCTACACCTTC
CAWSVHGNYGYTF
>TRBJ2-5|TRBD1|TRBV3-1/TRBV3-2|NA
TGTGCCAGCAGCCAAATGCGGGACAGGGCGGAGACCCAGTACTTC
CASSQMRDRAETQYF
>TRBJ2-5|TRBD2|TRBV5-6|NA
TGTGCCAGCAGCCCGACTAGCATGGAGACCCAGTACTTC
CASSPTSMETQYF
>TRBJ2-3|TRBD2|TRBV14|NA
TGTGCCAGCAGACACGGCGGAGCGGGGGGGCTTTCTACGCAGTATTTT
CASRHGGAGGLSTQYF